This is a list of T cell receptor beta chains from one sample in a study of cytomegalovirus exposure and HLA in healthy donors. Libraries were prepared by immunoSEQ multiplex PCR; TCRdb keeps only in-frame clonotypes and omits some of them. This table has approximately 160,000 clones, 80% appearing once. Sequenced: PBMCs. The source of these receptors is a human donor in good health. CDR3s include the opening cysteine and the closing phenylalanine or tryptophan. A D gene is named only where the DNA matches it firmly. A clone size is listed for some rows: how often the clone was seen (once, few, many), or a class if it is expanded.

clone_size | j_call | v_call | d_call | cdr3_nt | cdr3_aa
. | TRBJ1-3 | TRBV27 | . | TGTGCCAGCAGTTTCTCAGGGGTGATTGGAAACACCATATATTTT | CASSFSGVIGNTIYF
. | TRBJ2-7 | TRBV10-1 | TRBD2 | TGCGCCAGCAGTGAGTCGCTAGCGGTGTTCTACGAGCAGTACTTC | CASSESLAVFYEQYF
. | TRBJ2-2 | TRBV29-1 | . | TGCAGCGTGAGGGACACCGGGGAGCTGTTTTTT | CSVRDTGELFF
. | TRBJ2-1 | TRBV6-1 | TRBD2 | TGTGCCAGCAGTGACCGCGGGGGGAGCTCCTACAATGAGCAGTTCTTC | CASSDRGGSSYNEQFF
few | TRBJ1-6 | TRBV5-1 | . | TGCGCCAGCAGCACGGACAGCTACTCACCCCTCCACTTT | CASSTDSYSPLHF
few | TRBJ2-3 | TRBV11-2 | TRBD2 | TGTGCCAGCAGCCCCCAAGGTGCGGGGGGGCCGTTCCCAGATACGCAGTATTTT | CASSPQGAGGPFPDTQYF
. | TRBJ1-1 | TRBV6-6 | . | TGTGCCAGCAGTTACTCGCCACTCGGGGACACTGAAGCTTTCTTT | CASSYSPLGDTEAFF
. | TRBJ2-1 | TRBV9 | . | TGTGCCAGCAGCCCCTATCTAGGGTCGGGGTACAATGAGCAGTTCTTC | CASSPYLGSGYNEQFF
. | TRBJ1-2 | TRBV6-5 | TRBD1 | TGTGCCAGCAGTTACCATACTACCGGGACAGTCTATGGCTACACCTTC | CASSYHTTGTVYGYTF
. | TRBJ1-1 | TRBV7-9 | . | TGTGCCAGCAGCCCGGGGGGCGAAGCTTTCTTT | CASSPGGEAFF
. | TRBJ2-3 | TRBV10-1 | . | TGCGCCAGCAGTGAATCCAGGACTAGCACAGATACGCAGTATTTT | CASSESRTSTDTQYF
few | TRBJ1-1 | TRBV4-1 | TRBD1 | TGCGCCAGCAGCCAAGTCGGGACAGCTATGAACACTGAAGCTTTCTTT | CASSQVGTAMNTEAFF
once | TRBJ2-1 | TRBV7-2 | TRBD2 | TGTGCCAGCAGCTCCCGGGGGGGTTTTTCCTACAATGAGCAGTTCTTC | CASSSRGGFSYNEQFF
. | TRBJ1-2 | TRBV7-2 | . | . | CAADSVPAASYPHYGYTF
few | TRBJ2-7 | TRBV4-3 | . | TGCGCCAGCAGCCAAGAAGCCCTGGGGGGGGCACTTAGCGAGCAGTACTTC | CASSQEALGGALSEQYF
. | TRBJ2-7 | TRBV7-9 | . | TGTGCCAGCAGTCCTCGCCCCGGTAGAAGCTCCTACGAGCAGTACTTC | CASSPRPGRSSYEQYF
. | TRBJ2-7 | TRBV6-1 | TRBD1 | TGTGCCAGCAGTAAAGCCGGGACAGGGGGCCGAAACGAGCAGTACTTC | CASSKAGTGGRNEQYF
. | TRBJ2-1 | TRBV7-7 | TRBD1 | TGTGCCAGCAGCTCTGGGGACAGGCCCTTTTACAATGAGCAGTTCTTC | CASSSGDRPFYNEQFF
. | TRBJ2-3 | TRBV4-3 | . | TGCGCCAGCAGTACAGCCTACAGGGTCCTTAGCACAGATACGCAGTATTTT | CASSTAYRVLSTDTQYF
. | TRBJ2-5 | TRBV12-5 | TRBD1 | TGTGCTAGTGGACGGGACAGAGAAGAGACCCAGTACTTC | CASGRDREETQYF
. | TRBJ2-7 | TRBV6-1 | TRBD1 | TGTGCCAGCAGTGTAGGGTCCCGACAGGGCGAGCAGTACTTC | CASSVGSRQGEQYF
. | TRBJ2-7 | TRBV7-9 | . | TGTGCCAGCAGCCCCGACAGCACCTACGAGCAGTACTTC | CASSPDSTYEQYF
. | TRBJ1-5 | TRBV6-1 | . | TGTGCCAGCAGTGACAGCCTCAGGGATCAGCCCCAGCATTTT | CASSDSLRDQPQHF
. | TRBJ1-1 | TRBV30 | . | TGTGCCTGGAGTCCAGGGTCCCCTGAAGCTTTCTTT | CAWSPGSPEAFF
. | TRBJ2-5 | TRBV5-1 | TRBD2 | TGCGCCAGCAGCTTTAGCGGGGGCTTCCGGGAGACCCAGTACTTC | CASSFSGGFRETQYF
few | TRBJ2-7 | TRBV4-1 | TRBD1 | TGCGCCAGCAGCCAAGCCTTCGACAGGGGATCTCGCGAGCAGTACTTC | CASSQAFDRGSREQYF
. | TRBJ2-2 | TRBV5-6 | TRBD1 | TGTGCCAGCAGCTTGGTTGCAGGGGGCGGTACCGGGGAGCTGTTTTTT | CASSLVAGGGTGELFF
. | TRBJ2-3 | TRBV5-4 | . | TGTGCCAGCAGCTTCCAGGCGGACACGTCTGTTAGGACGCAGTATTTT | CASSFQADTSVRTQYF
. | TRBJ1-5 | TRBV19 | . | TGTGCCAGTAGTATTAGCCAGGGCGGTGGCAATCAGCCCCAGCATTTT | CASSISQGGGNQPQHF
. | TRBJ2-5 | TRBV6-5 | . | TGTGCCAGCTCTACGACGGGGAAGGAGACCCAGTACTTC | CASSTTGKETQYF
. | TRBJ1-6 | TRBV18 | . | TGTGCCAGCTCACCGCAGGACAGTAGTTCACCCCTCCACTTT | CASSPQDSSSPLHF
. | TRBJ1-3 | TRBV2 | TRBD1 | TGTGCCAGCAGTGCGGACAGGGAGGACACCATATATTTT | CASSADREDTIYF
. | TRBJ1-1 | TRBV5-4 | TRBD1 | TGTGCCAGCAGCTTGATTCAGAGGGGGCAAATCGCTGAAGCTTTCTTT | CASSLIQRGQIAEAFF
. | TRBJ1-1 | TRBV2 | . | TGTGCCAGCATGGTTAGTAAGAACACTGAAGCTTTCTTT | CASMVSKNTEAFF
. | TRBJ2-1 | TRBV6-5 | TRBD2 | TGTGCCAGCAGTGTTAGCGGGGGGGCCTACAATGAGCAGTTCTTC | CASSVSGGAYNEQFF
. | TRBJ1-6 | TRBV4-1 | . | TGCGCCAGCAGCCAAGGTACGACACCGAGCTCCTATAATTCACCCCTCCACTTT | CASSQGTTPSSYNSPLHF
. | TRBJ1-2 | TRBV2 | . | TGTGCCAGCAGTGAAGCGCTTCGTAAACAGGATAACTATGGCTACACCTTC | CASSEALRKQDNYGYTF
. | TRBJ2-1 | TRBV6-1 | . | TGTGCCAGCAGTGAAGGGTCAGACCCCAGGGGTGAGCAGTTCTTC | CASSEGSDPRGEQFF
once | TRBJ1-1 | TRBV9 | TRBD1 | TGTGCCAGCAGCTCAACAGGGGGCACTGAAGCTTTCTTT | CASSSTGGTEAFF
. | TRBJ2-7 | TRBV6-1 | TRBD1 | TGTGCCAGCAGTGAAGGGACAGGGAGACGGTACGAGCAGTACTTC | CASSEGTGRRYEQYF
. | TRBJ1-1 | TRBV10-3 | TRBD1 | TGTGCCATCAGTGAGCCAAATCCGGGACAGGCGAACACTGAAGCTTTCTTT | CAISEPNPGQANTEAFF
. | TRBJ2-2 | TRBV5-4 | TRBD1 | TGTGCCAGCAGCGGGTCCGGGACAGCGAACACCGGGGAGCTGTTTTTT | CASSGSGTANTGELFF
. | TRBJ2-6 | TRBV11-3 | TRBD1 | TGTGCCAGCAGCCACAGGGGGAAGGGGGCCAACGTCCTGACTTTC | CASSHRGKGANVLTF
once | TRBJ1-6 | TRBV19 | . | TGTGCCAGTAGTAATCTTCAGGGTAACATCTCACCCCTCCACTTT | CASSNLQGNISPLHF
. | TRBJ2-5 | TRBV5-1 | . | TGCGCCAGCAGCTTGGCCGGCGGGGTCCAAGAGACCCAGTACTTC | CASSLAGGVQETQYF
. | TRBJ1-5 | TRBV7-9 | . | TGTGCCAGCAGCTTTGCTCGAGATGGGACACCGCATTTT | CASSFARDGTPHF
. | TRBJ2-7 | TRBV2 | . | TGTGCCAGCAGCCTTAAATCCTACGAGCAGTACTTC | CASSLKSYEQYF
. | TRBJ1-6 | TRBV4-3 | . | TGCGCCAGCAGCCAGGGCGGGCGAGATTCACCCCTCCACTTT | CASSQGGRDSPLHF
. | TRBJ2-1 | TRBV5-1 | TRBD1 | TGCGCCAGCAGCTTGGGGGACAGGGACGAGCAGTTCTTC | CASSLGDRDEQFF
. | TRBJ1-5 | TRBV18 | . | TGTGCCAGCTCCCACGGAGAGGGAGACGGACAGCCCCAGCATTTT | CASSHGEGDGQPQHF
. | TRBJ1-4 | TRBV29-1 | . | TGCAGCGTTGGGGCAACGAATGAAAAACTGTTTTTT | CSVGATNEKLFF
. | TRBJ2-7 | TRBV5-6 | . | TGTGCCAGCAGCTTAACTAGCGAGCAGTACTTC | CASSLTSEQYF
. | TRBJ2-7 | TRBV19 | . | TGTGCCAGTAGTGTCGATAGTGCCTCCTACGAGCAGTACTTC | CASSVDSASYEQYF
. | TRBJ1-4 | TRBV10-2 | . | TGCGCCAGCACCTTATGGGAAGGAGGAGAAAAACTGTTTTTT | CASTLWEGGEKLFF
. | TRBJ2-2 | TRBV7-2 | . | TGTGCCAGCAGCTTAAGGGGGGGTAACGGGGAGCTGTTTTTT | CASSLRGGNGELFF
. | TRBJ1-5 | TRBV19 | TRBD1 | TGTGCCAGTAAGCGACAGGGGAAAGGACAGCCCCAGCATTTT | CASKRQGKGQPQHF
. | TRBJ2-7 | TRBV6-5 | . | TGTGCCAGCAGTTACTCCTTGGACCAGGGGCAGTACTTC | CASSYSLDQGQYF
. | TRBJ1-6 | TRBV9 | TRBD1 | TGTGCCAGCAGTCCGACAGGGGGCATCTCCTATAATTCACCCCTCCACTTT | CASSPTGGISYNSPLHF
. | TRBJ2-7 | TRBV4-1 | . | TGCGCCAGCAGCCAATGGCAACGCACGTCCGAGCAGTACTTC | CASSQWQRTSEQYF
. | TRBJ2-7 | TRBV5-1 | . | TGCGCCAGCAGCTTGGCGTCAGGGGACGAGCAGTACTTC | CASSLASGDEQYF